This TCR beta chain was sequenced in a study of T cell repertoires in cytomegalovirus infection (dated by TCRdb to about 2019). For the wider study: Recently identified HLA-C-restricted CMV epitopes, whose presentation resists viral immunomodulation, were targeted by peptide stimulations together with well-studied HLA-B-restricted epitopes. Because public TCR beta signatures pointed to carriage of CMV infection together with the matching HLA type, the HLA type of each donor mattered for the analysis.

A few counts support this clonotype. Its specific antigen is unknown. Germline and junction disagree at one end, which may indicate a read error. Counted from cysteine to phenylalanine, this CDR3 has 16 amino acids. Only the CDR3 part of the read is kept: 48 bases, read in frame from the first base. In the germline V gene, CDR1 corresponds to SGHAT and CDR2 to FQNNGV. This sample was sequenced with an Illumina HiSeq 1500. TCRdb itself trimmed the public reads at Q25 with fastp, ran MiXCR and retained productive beta chains. Rows are unified per CDR3 protein, each entry keeping the most common DNA and genes. The sample table lists about 180,000 distinct CDR3 sequences, about 20% of them with a count of one. The ten largest clonotypes hold 25% of the sample. The intended sense of this specimen's treatment or condition label: in vitro stimulation with specific CMV peptide epitopes to enrich CMV-specific T cells.

Overall results and qualifications from the work: Carriers of CMV infection plus the relevant HLA type were discriminated by the cumulative frequency of public TCR beta family members in the study cohort and in an independent roughly 340-donor cohort. The ex vivo response was dominated by HLA-C-restricted CMV-specific TCR beta clonotypes, which also provided the single most frequent clonotype in two of eight donors.

The sequences come from CD8+ T cells from cultured PBMCs, collected from culture after CMV antigen stimulation. The chain is encoded by TRBV11-2 joined to TRBJ2-1, with the D gene too uncertain to name. This clonotype originated in a human donor in good health (CMV status not recorded). Some clones in this sample may be carry-over from other donors' samples. The bases are TGTGCCAGCAGCTTATCGAGGCTTAGCTCCTACAGTGAGCAGTTCTTC. Its protein reads: CASSLSRLSSYSEQFF.